This T cell receptor (beta chain) was recorded in a study of shared T cell receptors in the human thymus (dated by TCRdb to the early 2020s). Regarding the research as a whole: The study examined how the human thymus generates shared, self-reactive T-cell receptor alpha chains.

The germline V gene encodes CDR1 SGHAT and CDR2 FQNNGV. V is shortened by 0 bases, J by 6 bases, and the region joining them spans 12 bases. The CDR3 contains 15 residues, cysteine and phenylalanine counted. Just the 45-base CDR3 DNA is kept, in frame starting at base 1. As to this clone: Its antigen remains unidentified. No per-base quality is available; no much larger clone lies one base away.

To prepare the library, the immunoSEQ multiplex PCR assay was applied. TCRdb took over this immuneACCESS table, retaining in-frame rearrangements with V and J assigned. Such tables are incomplete; in checked studies, under half of the missing clones stem from an unresolved V gene, and the remainder is unexplained. The sample yields more than 550,000 clones; more than 75% were counted once. Of the sample, 0.0094% is held by the ten largest clones. Another study also made use of these data, one on human thymus T cells. The other study reports the following: The donors were immunologically healthy infants in Finland who had open corrective cardiac surgery for congenital heart defects. Thymus tissue was obtained as surgical resects removed during corrective cardiac surgery. V and J gene segment usage appeared biased in both thymic and peripheral blood repertoires. According to the related research, thymic TCR repertoires were highly overlapping among unrelated individuals. The study used roughly eight infant thymus samples plus four related peripheral blood samples to characterize TCR alpha and beta repertoires. The cohort included several male and two female infants, with donor ages spanning 7 to 244 days. Thymocytes were freed from the tissue by mechanical means and kept at -70 degrees C as pellets of roughly 9.5-31 million cells. Genomic DNA was extracted from frozen cell pellets with a QIAsymphony instrument. The immunoSEQ multiplex PCR assay was used to amplify the TCRB and TCRAD loci from a standardized quantity of quality-controlled genomic DNA. The amplicons covered the V(D)J region and were long enough to include the CDR3 and to identify the V and J genes. The amplicons were sequenced on an Illumina platform via the commercial immunoSEQ service. Primer bias and sequencing errors were corrected as previously described, and TCRAD and TCRB definitions were based on the IMGT database. Repertoires were analysed with immunoSEQ Analyzer 3.0 and VDJTools, covering basic statistics, V/J segment usage, diversity estimates, rarefaction and pairwise overlap. To estimate diversity, the Chao1, ChaoE, Efron-Thisted, Shannon and inverse Simpson indices were applied, and diversity was also estimated on datasets down-sampled to the smallest sample. Repertoire overlap was determined by strict matching of CDR3 nucleotide sequence, V gene and J gene, and Jaccard-based multidimensional scaling clustering was applied. On average, thymus samples yielded some 810,000 unique TCRB clonotypes, whereas blood samples yielded 70,000 to 100,000.

The sample taken for sequencing was thymocytes. The TCR was taken from a boy in the first two years of life with a congenital heart defect. Donor details come from another sample of the same person, matched by shared clones. This chain is built from TRBV11-2 and TRBJ1-5; the D region possibly corresponds to TRBD1 (6 bases align). In nucleotide form, the sequence is TGTGCCAGCAGCTTAGATACAGGGAGGGGTCAGCCCCAGCATTTT. Translation gives CASSLDTGRGQPQHF.